The 2 T cell receptor beta chains below come from one sample, sequenced in a study of T cell changes during pregnancy in multiple sclerosis. Assay: immunoSEQ multiplex PCR; the TCRdb copy retains only in-frame clones and omits some. The sample has 40,000 to 55,000 clones, almost 95% seen once. This material consisted of CD8+ T cells from peripheral blood mononuclear cells, taken in the first trimester of pregnancy. Source of these receptors: a female donor with multiple sclerosis, enrolled in a pregnancy study.

The V call is TRBV4-3, the J call TRBJ2-3; the D gene is possibly TRBD2 (5 bases). This CDR3 is built from 17 residues. Germline CDR1 and CDR2: LGHNA and YSLEER. Trimming removed 1 base at V and 6 bases at J, with 20 bases between. CDR3 bases: TGCGCCAGCAGCCAAGTGACCGGGATGCGGCAGATTGATACGCAGTATTTT. Translation: CASSQVTGMRQIDTQYF.

This rearrangement joins TRBV9 to TRBJ1-1, with a weak D call TRBD1 (5 bases). The CDR3 extends over 14 amino acids. The V gene lost 3 bases and the J gene lost 4 bases, with 13 bases spanning the gap. Germline lookup yields CDR1 SGDLS and CDR2 YYNGEE. CDR3 amino acids: CASSGRALGTEAFF. The CDR3 DNA reads as TGTGCCAGCAGCGGCAGGGCCTTGGGCACTGAAGCTTTCTTT.